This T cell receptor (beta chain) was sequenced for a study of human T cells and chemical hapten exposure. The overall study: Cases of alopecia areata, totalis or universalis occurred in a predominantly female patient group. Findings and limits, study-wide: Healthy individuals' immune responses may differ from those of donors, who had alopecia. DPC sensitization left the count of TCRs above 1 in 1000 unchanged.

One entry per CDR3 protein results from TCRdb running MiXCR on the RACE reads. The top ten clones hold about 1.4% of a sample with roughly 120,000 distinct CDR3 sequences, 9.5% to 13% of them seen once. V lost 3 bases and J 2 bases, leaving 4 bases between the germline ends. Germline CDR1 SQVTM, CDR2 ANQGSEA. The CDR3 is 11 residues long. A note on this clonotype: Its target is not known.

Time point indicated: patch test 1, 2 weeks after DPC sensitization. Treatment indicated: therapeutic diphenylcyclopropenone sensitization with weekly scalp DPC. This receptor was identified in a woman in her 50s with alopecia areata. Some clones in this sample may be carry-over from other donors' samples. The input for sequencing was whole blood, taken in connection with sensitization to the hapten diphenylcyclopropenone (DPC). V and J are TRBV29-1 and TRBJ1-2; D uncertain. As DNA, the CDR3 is TGCAGCGTTGAGGTCAACTATGGCTACACCTTC. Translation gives CSVEVNYGYTF.